The clone carrying this T cell receptor (beta chain) was found many times. What it binds is unknown. The CDR3 has 13 amino acids. Germline values: CDR1 SSHAT, CDR2 FNYEAQ (reference sequence). V was pared by 5 bases and J by 7 bases, with 4 bases of the junction left unmatched. The sample originates from a study of identical twins. Points from the study as a whole: The authors drew conclusions from cross-sectional statistical analysis rather than following the same donors.

Each CDR3 protein is one row after TCRdb ran MiXCR on the 5' RACE reads. Of approximately 700,000 distinct CDR3 sequences in the sample, around a sixth were seen once. Another study also made use of these data, one on T cells expressing NK-cell markers. That work states: Of the CD8+ T cells in more than five donors, roughly 1.0-7.5% belonged to dominant NKG2C+ clonotypes. A few of the donors also had these clonotypes leading their CD3+CD56-NKG2C+ fraction.

Sequencing was performed on PBMCs. This clonotype originated in a woman younger than 35 in good health. The chain carries TRBV7-7 and TRBJ2-1; the match to TRBD1 covers 8 bases. The CDR3 sequence: CASSVDRGNEQFF. Here the CDR3 DNA reads TGTGCCAGCAGCGTCGACAGGGGTAATGAGCAGTTCTTC.